The source of this T cell receptor beta chain is a study of shared clonotypes between healthy human individuals. Some clones are missing from TCRdb's copy, which holds only in-frame ones; the method was immunoSEQ multiplex PCR. The repertoire holds 2 million to 2.5 million clones, with 90% to 95% as singletons. The CDR3 covers 13 residues. Germline CDR1 and CDR2: SGHAT and FQNNGV. Trimming took off 3 bases at V and 8 bases at J, with 10 bases between the two ends. The chain joins TRBV11-2 to TRBJ1-4; D is possibly TRBD1 (5 bases). This receptor was obtained from a man aged 18 to 35 in good health. Some clones in this sample may be carry-over from other donors' samples. Sequenced material: naive CD4+ T cells from PBMCs. Subset in this sample: CD45RA+ positively selected. DNA of the CDR3: TGTGCCAGCAGCTTGGGGGGGAGGGAAAAACTGTTTTTT. It is translated as CASSLGGREKLFF.